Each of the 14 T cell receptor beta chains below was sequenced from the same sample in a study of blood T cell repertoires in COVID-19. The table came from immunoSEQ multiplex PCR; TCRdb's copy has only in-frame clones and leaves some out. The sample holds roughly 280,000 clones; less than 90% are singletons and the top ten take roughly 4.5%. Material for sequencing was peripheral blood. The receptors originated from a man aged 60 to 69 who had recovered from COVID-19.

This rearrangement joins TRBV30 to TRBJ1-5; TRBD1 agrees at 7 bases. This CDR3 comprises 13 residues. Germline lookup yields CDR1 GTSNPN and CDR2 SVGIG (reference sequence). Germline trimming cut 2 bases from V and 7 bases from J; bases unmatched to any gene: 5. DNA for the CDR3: TGTGCCTGGAGTTTCACAGGGGACCAGCCCCAGCATTTT. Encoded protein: CAWSFTGDQPQHF.

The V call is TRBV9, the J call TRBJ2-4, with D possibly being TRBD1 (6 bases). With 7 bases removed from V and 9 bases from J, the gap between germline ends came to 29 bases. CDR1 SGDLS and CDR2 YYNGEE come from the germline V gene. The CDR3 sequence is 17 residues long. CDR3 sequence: CASGGVPTGQWVGIQYF. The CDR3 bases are TGTGCCAGCGGAGGTGTGCCTACAGGGCAGTGGGTTGGCATTCAGTACTTC.

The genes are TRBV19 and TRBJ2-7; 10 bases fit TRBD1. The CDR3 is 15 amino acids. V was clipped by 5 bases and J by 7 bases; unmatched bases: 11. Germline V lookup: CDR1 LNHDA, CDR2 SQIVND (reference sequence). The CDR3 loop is CASSPLGTGAQEQYF. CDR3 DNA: TGTGCCAGTAGTCCTCTGGGGACAGGGGCCCAGGAGCAGTACTTC.

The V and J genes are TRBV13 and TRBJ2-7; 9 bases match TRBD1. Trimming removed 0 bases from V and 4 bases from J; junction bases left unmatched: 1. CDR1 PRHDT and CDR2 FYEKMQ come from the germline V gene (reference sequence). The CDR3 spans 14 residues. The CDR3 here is CASSLGDRGYEQYF. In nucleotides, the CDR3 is TGTGCCAGCAGCTTAGGGGACAGGGGTTACGAGCAGTACTTC. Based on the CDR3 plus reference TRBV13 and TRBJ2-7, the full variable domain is AAGVIQSPRHLIKEKRETATLKCYPIPRHDTVYWYQQGPGQDPQFLISFYEKMQSDKGSIPDRFSAQQFSDYHSELNMSSLELGDSALYFCASSLGDRGYEQYFGPGTRLTVT.

The CDR3 region has the DNA TGTGCCAGCAGCTCCCGGGAGTCACAAGAGACCCAGTACTTC. Its translation is CASSSRESQETQYF. The chain employs TRBV11-3 and TRBJ2-5; TRBD2 might be the D (6 bases). The CDR3 has 14 amino acids. Germline V gene lookup returns CDR1 SGHNT and CDR2 YENEEA. Trimming stripped 4 bases from V and 2 bases from J, with 11 bases between.

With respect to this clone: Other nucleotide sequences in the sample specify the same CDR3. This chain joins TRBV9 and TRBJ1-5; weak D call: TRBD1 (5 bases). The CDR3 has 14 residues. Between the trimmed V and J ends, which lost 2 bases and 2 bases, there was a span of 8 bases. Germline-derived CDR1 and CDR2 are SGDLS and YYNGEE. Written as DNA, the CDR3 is TGTGCCAGCAGCGTGGGGGGGGGCAATCAGCCCCAGCATTTT. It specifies CASSVGGGNQPQHF.

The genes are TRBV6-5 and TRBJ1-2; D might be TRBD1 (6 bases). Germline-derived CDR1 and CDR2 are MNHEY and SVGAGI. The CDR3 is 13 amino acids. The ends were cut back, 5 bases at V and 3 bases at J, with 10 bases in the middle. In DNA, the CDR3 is TGTGCCAGCAGTCGTGGGGGCTACTATGGCTACACCTTC. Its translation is CASSRGGYYGYTF.

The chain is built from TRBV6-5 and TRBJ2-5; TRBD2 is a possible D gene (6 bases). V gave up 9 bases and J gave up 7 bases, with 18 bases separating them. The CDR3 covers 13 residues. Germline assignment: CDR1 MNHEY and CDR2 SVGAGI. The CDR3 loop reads CASLGTLRGTQYF. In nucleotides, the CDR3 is TGTGCCAGTCTTGGGACTCTCCGGGGGACCCAGTACTTC.

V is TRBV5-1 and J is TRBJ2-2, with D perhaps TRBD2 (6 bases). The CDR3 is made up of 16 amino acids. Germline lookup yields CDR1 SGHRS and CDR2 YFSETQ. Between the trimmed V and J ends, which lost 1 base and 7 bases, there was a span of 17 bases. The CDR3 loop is CASSLLVGSVGGELFF. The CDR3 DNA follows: TGCGCCAGCAGCTTGCTCGTCGGGAGTGTCGGCGGGGAGCTGTTTTTT.

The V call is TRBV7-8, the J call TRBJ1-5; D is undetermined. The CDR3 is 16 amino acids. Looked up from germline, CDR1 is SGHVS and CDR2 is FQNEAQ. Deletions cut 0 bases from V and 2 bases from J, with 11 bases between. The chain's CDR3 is CASSLAGVWGNQPQHF. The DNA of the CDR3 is TGTGCCAGCAGCTTAGCCGGGGTGTGGGGCAATCAGCCCCAGCATTTT.

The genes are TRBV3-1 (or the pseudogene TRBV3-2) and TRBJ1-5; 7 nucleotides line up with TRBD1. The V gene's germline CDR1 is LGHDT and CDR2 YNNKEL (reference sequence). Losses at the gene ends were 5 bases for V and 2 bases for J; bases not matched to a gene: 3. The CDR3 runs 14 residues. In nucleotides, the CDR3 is TGTGCCAGCAGCACAGGGGTAGGCAATCAGCCCCAGCATTTT. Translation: CASSTGVGNQPQHF.

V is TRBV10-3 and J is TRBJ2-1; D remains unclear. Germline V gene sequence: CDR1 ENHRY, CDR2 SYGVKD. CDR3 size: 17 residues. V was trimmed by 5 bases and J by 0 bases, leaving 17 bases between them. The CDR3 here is CAISTAPLSSSYNEQFF. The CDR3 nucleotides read TGTGCCATCAGTACCGCCCCCCTATCTAGCTCCTACAATGAGCAGTTCTTC.

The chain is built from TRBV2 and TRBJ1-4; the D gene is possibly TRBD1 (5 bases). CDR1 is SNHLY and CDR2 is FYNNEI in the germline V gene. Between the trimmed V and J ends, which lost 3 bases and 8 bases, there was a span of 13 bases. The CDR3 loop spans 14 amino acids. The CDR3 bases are TGTGCCAGCAGTGAGGGGCGGGGTCGGGAAAAACTGTTTTTT. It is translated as CASSEGRGREKLFF.

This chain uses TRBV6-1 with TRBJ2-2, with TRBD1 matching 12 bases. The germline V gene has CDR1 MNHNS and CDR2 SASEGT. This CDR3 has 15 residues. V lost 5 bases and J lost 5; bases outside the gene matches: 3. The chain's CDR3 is CASSPGQGATGELFF. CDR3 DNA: TGTGCCAGCAGTCCGGGACAGGGGGCAACCGGGGAGCTGTTTTTT.